A single sample gave rise to the 29 T cell receptor beta chains below, sequenced in a study of T cells in localized non-small cell lung cancer. Assay used: immunoSEQ multiplex PCR; TCRdb lists only in-frame clones, some missing. The sample has 7,000 to 10,000 clones; around 59% are singletons. The sequencing here drew on lymph node tissue, taken before any cancer treatment. Every receptor here comes from a male donor older than 55 with stage I squamous cell lung carcinoma.

The gene calls are TRBV19 and TRBJ2-2, with a weak D call TRBD2 (6 bases). Per germline, CDR1 LNHDA and CDR2 SQIVND (reference sequence). V lost 6 bases, J lost 4 bases, and 18 bases lay in between. The CDR3 contains 16 residues. CDR3 sequence reads: CASRYARDRSTGELFF. CDR3 nucleotide sequence: TGTGCCAGTAGGTACGCGCGGGACCGATCCACCGGGGAGCTGTTTTTT.

The chain couples TRBV29-1 to TRBJ2-1; D is perhaps TRBD2 (6 bases). The V and J ends lost 8 bases and 0 bases respectively, with 14 bases between them. The CDR3 totals 14 residues. Germline loops: CDR1 SQVTM, CDR2 ANQGSEA. As DNA, the CDR3 is TGCAGCTTTAGTGCCGGGAGCTCCTACAATGAGCAGTTCTTC. Its translation is CSFSAGSSYNEQFF.

The chain links TRBV19 to TRBJ1-4, with 7 positions matching TRBD1. The germline gives CDR1 LNHDA, CDR2 SQIVND (reference sequence). The CDR3 is 14 amino acids. J lost 5 bases, V lost 3 bases, and 3 bases had no gene match. The CDR3 sequence: CASSIGTVNEKLFF. Here the CDR3 DNA reads TGTGCCAGTAGTATTGGGACAGTAAATGAAAAACTGTTTTTT.

By proportion, this clone is medium-sized. The chain has TRBV6-8 and TRBJ2-7; 8 positions agree with TRBD2. Germline trimming cut 5 bases from V and 2 bases from J; bases unmatched to any gene: 5. CDR3 length: 14 amino acids. Germline V gene data show CDR1 as MNHGY and CDR2 as SAAAGT. CDR3 sequence reads: CASSISGSPYEQYF. The CDR3 DNA is TGTGCCAGCAGTATAAGCGGGAGCCCCTACGAGCAGTACTTC.

The V gene is TRBV10-2, the J gene TRBJ2-7; tentative D call: TRBD1 (6 bases). The germline V gene encodes CDR1 WSHSY and CDR2 SAAADI. This CDR3 has 14 amino acids. V lost 0 bases and J 7 bases, leaving 13 bases between the germline ends. In DNA form, the CDR3 reads TGCGCCAGCAGTGAGTCGGACAGAAGTGAGGAGCAGTACTTC. Residues: CASSESDRSEEQYF.

This chain links TRBV29-1 with TRBJ2-1; the match to TRBD2 covers 14 bases. Germline trimming cut 7 bases from V and 10 bases from J; bases unmatched to any gene: 6. CDR1 and CDR2 from the germline V gene are SQVTM and ANQGSEA. The CDR3 consists of 13 residues. CDR3 sequence: CSAQGLAGDEQFF. The DNA of the CDR3 is TGCAGCGCCCAGGGACTAGCGGGAGACGAGCAGTTCTTC.

The CDR3 loop reads CASRPDRGGGGYTF. Here the CDR3 DNA reads TGTGCCAGCAGGCCGGACAGGGGGGGCGGTGGCTACACCTTC. This rearrangement joins TRBV6-8 to TRBJ1-2; 10 nucleotides line up with TRBD1. J was trimmed by 7 bases and V by 6 bases; bases with no gene match: 8. CDR1 and CDR2 (germline): MNHGY, SAAAGT. This CDR3 comprises 14 residues.

This chain connects TRBV9 to TRBJ2-2; no clear D gene. This CDR3 is 14 amino acids long. V was shortened by 0 bases and J by 2 bases, with 5 bases between the two germline ends. The germline CDR1 and CDR2 sequences are SGDLS and YYNGEE. The CDR3 reads CASSVDPNTGELFF. The DNA for the CDR3 is TGTGCCAGCAGCGTAGATCCAAACACCGGGGAGCTGTTTTTT.

V is TRBV19 and J is TRBJ1-2, with TRBD1 matching 10 bases. Germline V gives CDR1 LNHDA, CDR2 SQIVND (reference sequence). V gave up 3 bases and J gave up 7 bases; unmatched junction bases: 11. The CDR3 extends over 16 amino acids. CDR3 sequence reads: CASSIAGTGEEVGYTF. The CDR3 DNA is TGTGCCAGTAGTATTGCGGGGACAGGGGAAGAAGTTGGCTACACCTTC.

V and J are TRBV19 and TRBJ1-3; D perhaps matches TRBD1 (5 bases). The CDR3 covers 12 residues. Germline CDR1 reads LNHDA; CDR2 reads SQIVND (reference sequence). V lost 6 bases, J lost 3 bases, and 6 bases lay in between. This CDR3 is CASRGLGNTIYF. The DNA for the CDR3 is TGTGCCAGTAGGGGACTTGGAAACACCATATATTTT. Combining the CDR3 with reference TRBV19 and TRBJ1-3 gives the whole variable domain DGGITQSPKYLFRKEGQNVTLSCEQNLNHDAMYWYRQDPGQGLRLIYYSQIVNDFQKGDIAEGYSVSREKKESFPLTVTSAQKNPTAFYLCASRGLGNTIYFGEGSWLTVV.

This clone was seen more than once but under ten times. The DNA for the CDR3 is TGTGCCAGCAGACCTTCAGGGGGAGGAGAGACCCAGTACTTC. This sequence encodes CASRPSGGGETQYF. The chain has TRBV6-8 and TRBJ2-5, with D possibly TRBD1 on 7 matching bases. With 6 bases removed from V and 4 bases from J, the gap between germline ends came to 15 bases. This CDR3 contains 14 residues. The germline CDR1 and CDR2 sequences are MNHGY and SAAAGT.

The gene calls are TRBV28 and TRBJ2-3; TRBD2 might be the D (5 bases). Trimming pared 3 bases from V and 3 bases from J, leaving 10 bases between. CDR1 is MDHEN, CDR2 SYDVKM, per germline. The CDR3 sequence is 14 residues long. The CDR3: CASSLVRGTDTQYF. The CDR3 region has the DNA TGTGCCAGCAGTTTGGTCCGGGGTACAGATACGCAGTATTTT. The whole variable domain, remainder taken from reference TRBV28 and TRBJ2-3, is DVKVTQSSRYLVKRTGEKVFLECVQDMDHENMFWYRQDPGLGLRLIYFSYDVKMKEKGDIPEGYSVSREKKERFSLILESASTNQTSMYLCASSLVRGTDTQYFGPGTRLTVL.

V gene TRBV11-3 combines with J gene TRBJ2-1; 8 nucleotides line up with TRBD2. After removal of 4 bases from V and 5 bases from J, the junction contained 7 bases not matched to a gene. The CDR3 runs to 15 residues. Germline loops: CDR1 SGHNT, CDR2 YENEEA. The CDR3 DNA reads as TGTGCCAGCAGCTCAGGGATAGCGGGAAACAATGAGCAGTTCTTC. Its translation: CASSSGIAGNNEQFF.

V gene TRBV9 combines with J gene TRBJ2-1; D gene uncertain. The V gene's germline CDR1 is SGDLS and CDR2 YYNGEE. CDR3 size: 15 residues. V lost 0 bases and J lost 3, with 10 bases in between. CDR3 nucleotides: TGTGCCAGCAGCGTAGCTGGAGCTAACTACAATGAGCAGTTCTTC. Protein: CASSVAGANYNEQFF.

This chain uses TRBV5-1 with TRBJ1-3, with a tentative D call TRBD1 (5 bases). The germline V and J ends were trimmed by 0 bases and 4 bases, with 11 bases remaining between them. The germline V gene has CDR1 SGHRS and CDR2 YFSETQ. The CDR3 totals 15 residues. The DNA of the CDR3 is TGCGCCAGCAGCTTGGCTCAGGGCTCGGGAAACACCATATATTTT. It translates to CASSLAQGSGNTIYF.

The CDR3 DNA reads as TGCAGCGCACCCGACGGACCAACTAATGAAAAACTGTTTTTT. Amino acid sequence: CSAPDGPTNEKLFF. The V and J genes are TRBV29-1 and TRBJ1-4; D is undetermined. Germline assignment: CDR1 SQVTM and CDR2 ANQGSEA. V gave up 7 bases and J gave up 0 bases, with 12 bases separating them. The CDR3 covers 14 residues.

The chain couples TRBV9 to TRBJ2-1; D tentatively reads TRBD1 or TRBD2 (6 bases each). Trimming stripped 8 bases from V and 1 base from J, with 19 bases between. Germline CDR1 is SGDLS and CDR2 is YYNGEE. CDR3 length equals 16 residues. Written as DNA, the CDR3 is TGTGCCAGATCAAAAATTGGAGGGGGTTCCTACAATGAGCAGTTCTTC. Protein: CARSKIGGGSYNEQFF.

V gene TRBV28 combines with J gene TRBJ2-5; D uncertain. Germline V lookup: CDR1 MDHEN, CDR2 SYDVKM. This CDR3 is built from 15 residues. Trimming removed 8 bases at V and 2 bases at J, with 18 bases between. In DNA form, the CDR3 reads TGTGCCAGCGGATCCCCCCCCATTGGACAAGAGACCCAGTACTTC. This sequence encodes CASGSPPIGQETQYF.

The chain employs TRBV2 and TRBJ1-5; 9 nucleotides line up with TRBD1. Germline lookup yields CDR1 SNHLY and CDR2 FYNNEI. This CDR3 has 15 residues. V was pared by 8 bases and J by 3 bases, with 8 bases of the junction left unmatched. This CDR3 reads CASRDRAGNNQPQHF. For the CDR3, the DNA is TGTGCCAGCCGGGACAGGGCAGGGAACAATCAGCCCCAGCATTTT. The full variable domain, in which reference TRBV2 and TRBJ1-5 provide the parts outside the CDR3, is EPEVTQTPSHQVTQMGQEVILRCVPISNHLYFYWYRQILGQKVEFLVSFYNNEISEKSEIFDDQFSVERPDGSNFTLKIRSTKLEDSAMYFCASRDRAGNNQPQHFGDGTRLSIL.

This chain uses TRBV10-2 with TRBJ2-3, with 7 bases lining up with TRBD1. V lost 2 bases to trimming and J lost 14 bases; unmatched junction nucleotides: 13. The CDR3 spans 14 residues. Germline-derived CDR1 and CDR2 are WSHSY and SAAADI. CDR3: CASSERSTGQSPYF. The CDR3 nucleotides read TGCGCCAGCAGTGAGCGCTCAACGGGACAGTCACCGTATTTT.

This clone has a handful of counts. The gene calls are TRBV7-7 and TRBJ2-3; 7 positions agree with TRBD1. The germline V gene encodes CDR1 SSHAT and CDR2 FNYEAQ (reference sequence). The V gene end was trimmed by 4 bases and the J gene end by 3 bases; junction bases not matched to a gene: 10. This CDR3 region has 16 residues. In DNA, the CDR3 is TGTGCCAGCAGCTCGGGACAGCGAAGGGCTACAGATACGCAGTATTTT. It yields the protein CASSSGQRRATDTQYF.

The chain joins TRBV23-1 to TRBJ2-2; TRBD2 agrees at 8 bases. TRBV23-1 is known as an ORF, though its function is uncertain. The CDR3 consists of 14 residues. With V trimmed by 7 bases and J by 5 bases, 6 bases remained unmatched. The chain's CDR3 is CASKLASGTGELFF. CDR3 nucleotide sequence: TGCGCCAGCAAGTTGGCTAGCGGGACCGGGGAGCTGTTTTTT.

The chain uses TRBV19 and TRBJ1-2; D may be TRBD1 (5 bases). The CDR3 is made up of 12 amino acids. Between the trimmed V and J ends, which lost 3 bases and 8 bases, there was a span of 10 bases. CDR1 and CDR2 from the germline V gene are LNHDA and SQIVND (reference sequence). CDR3 in DNA: TGTGCCAGTAGTATGGCGGGGGTCGGCTACACCTTC. Protein: CASSMAGVGYTF.

This rearrangement joins TRBV5-1 to TRBJ2-5; D gene uncertain. The V end was cut by 4 bases, the J end by 3 bases, with 13 bases between. Germline-derived CDR1 and CDR2 are SGHRS and YFSETQ. This CDR3 comprises 14 residues. The CDR3 DNA reads TGCGCCAGCAGCCTAGGGTCTGCTAAAGAGACCCAGTACTTC. Translating gives CASSLGSAKETQYF.

The rearrangement uses TRBV6-8 and TRBJ1-4; D perhaps matches TRBD1 (5 bases). From germline, CDR1 is MNHGY and CDR2 SAAAGT. V was shortened by 8 bases and J by 5 bases, with 15 bases between the two germline ends. The length of the CDR3 is 14 residues. The chain's CDR3 is CASSMTVKNEKLFF. The CDR3, as DNA: TGTGCCAGCTCAATGACAGTAAAGAATGAAAAACTGTTTTTT.

The gene calls are TRBV19 and TRBJ1-5; possible D gene TRBD1, 6 bases. CDR1 and CDR2 (germline): LNHDA, SQIVND (reference sequence). The CDR3 is 15 amino acids. Deletions cut 4 bases from V and 8 bases from J, with 18 bases between. CDR3 DNA sequence: TGTGCCAGTAGTACCCCGCGAAGGGGGAGTGAGCCCCAGCATTTT. This sequence encodes CASSTPRRGSEPQHF. Together with reference TRBV19 and TRBJ1-5, the CDR3 gives the full variable domain: DGGITQSPKYLFRKEGQNVTLSCEQNLNHDAMYWYRQDPGQGLRLIYYSQIVNDFQKGDIAEGYSVSREKKESFPLTVTSAQKNPTAFYLCASSTPRRGSEPQHFGDGTRLSIL.

The V gene is TRBV6-8, the J gene TRBJ2-7, with D perhaps matching TRBD1 (6 bases). There are 12 residues in the CDR3. Germline loops: CDR1 MNHGY, CDR2 SAAAGT. The V end lost 7 bases, the J end lost 6 bases, and 13 bases lay between the germline ends. This CDR3 reads CASKETGPEQYF. CDR3 sequence (DNA): TGTGCCAGCAAGGAAACAGGGCCCGAGCAGTACTTC.

The V and J genes are TRBV29-1 and TRBJ1-1; a possible D gene is TRBD1 (6 bases). Germline V lookup: CDR1 SQVTM, CDR2 ANQGSEA. The V end lost 1 base, the J end lost 0 bases, and 9 bases lay between the germline ends. The length of the CDR3 is 14 residues. DNA for the CDR3: TGCAGCGTTGAAGGGGGGCCAATGAACACTGAAGCTTTCTTT. Protein product: CSVEGGPMNTEAFF.

The rearrangement uses TRBV28 and TRBJ1-3; D not resolved. The ends were cut back, 3 bases at V and 0 bases at J, with 12 bases in the middle. Per the germline V gene, CDR1 is MDHEN and CDR2 is SYDVKM. This CDR3 region has 16 residues. CDR3 residues: CASSFGLLSSGNTIYF. The CDR3 nucleotides are TGTGCCAGCAGTTTTGGACTCCTGAGCTCTGGAAACACCATATATTTT.